The 26 T cell receptor beta chains below were found in one sample sequenced in a study of blood T cell repertoires in COVID-19 (dated by TCRdb to the early 2020s). Libraries came from the immunoSEQ multiplex PCR assay. As stored in TCRdb, this immuneACCESS dataset retains in-frame rearrangements with V and J assigned. A fraction of the clones does not appear; measured against another copy, unresolved V genes explain less than half of the discrepancy, and the remainder lacks a known reason. The sample profile shows roughly 200,000 clones; 88% of them were found once. Clones ranked in the top ten supply around 17% of the sample. The sequenced sample was peripheral blood. The receptors originated from a middle-aged man with COVID-19, enrolled during active disease.

The rearrangement joins TRBV14 to TRBJ2-3, with TRBD1 matching over 7 bases. The ends lost 2 bases at V and 2 bases at J; junction bases unmatched: 7. The germline V gene encodes CDR1 SGHDN and CDR2 FVKESK. The CDR3 spans 16 residues. The CDR3 region has the DNA TGTGCCAGCAGCCAACCCTTAGGGGGCCCCACAGATACGCAGTATTTT. Its translation: CASSQPLGGPTDTQYF.

CDR3 sequence (DNA): TGTGCCAGCAGGCCTGGGACTAGCGGGGGTGTCGAGCAGTACTTC. Its protein is CASRPGTSGGVEQYF. The chain uses TRBV28 and TRBJ2-7, with 14 bases identical to TRBD2. J gave up 6 bases and V 6 bases, and 7 bases lay outside the gene matches. The CDR3 is 15 residues long. CDR1 MDHEN and CDR2 SYDVKM come from the germline V gene.

The chain has TRBV7-8 and TRBJ1-4; D remains ambiguous. Trimming cost V 5 bases and J 8 bases, with 9 bases left between them. Germline CDR1 SGHVS, CDR2 FQNEAQ. There are 12 residues in the CDR3. CDR3 sequence (DNA): TGTGCCAGCAGCATAGAATTAGAAAAACTGTTTTTT. Its translation is CASSIELEKLFF.

This sequence joins TRBV6-6 and TRBJ2-1, with D unclear. Germline V gene lookup returns CDR1 MNHNY and CDR2 SVGAGI (reference sequence). CDR3 length: 15 residues. Trimming removed 4 bases at V and 3 bases at J, with 13 bases between. The CDR3 coding sequence is TGTGCCAGCAGTTCAGACATTCTGAACTACAATGAGCAGTTCTTC. Translating gives CASSSDILNYNEQFF.

V and J are TRBV19 and TRBJ2-7, with TRBD1 matching 12 bases. V shed 5 bases, J shed 6 bases, and the junction held 8 bases outside the gene matches. The germline V gene has CDR1 LNHDA and CDR2 SQIVND (reference sequence). This CDR3 region has 15 residues. The CDR3 DNA follows: TGTGCCAGTAGTCTACCGGGACAGGGGGCAGGCGAGCAGTACTTC. It yields the protein CASSLPGQGAGEQYF.

The chain couples TRBV7-2 to TRBJ2-5; D may be TRBD2 (6 bases). CDR3 length: 15 amino acids. The V end lost 3 bases, the J end lost 5 bases, and 16 bases lay between the germline ends. CDR1 is SGHTA and CDR2 is FQGNSA in the germline V gene. CDR3 region: CASSLGLRDGETQYF. CDR3 bases: TGTGCCAGCAGCTTGGGTTTGCGGGACGGGGAGACCCAGTACTTC.

This clone was recorded only once. This chain connects TRBV18 to TRBJ2-2; TRBD2 matches at 14 bases. The J segment lost 3 bases and the V segment lost 6 bases, leaving 6 bases of the junction unmatched. CDR1 KGHSH and CDR2 LQKENI come from the germline V gene. This CDR3 is 17 amino acids long. This chain's CDR3 is CASSETSGRAHTGELFF. The CDR3 DNA reads as TGTGCCAGCTCGGAGACTAGCGGGAGGGCCCACACCGGGGAGCTGTTTTTT.

The count of this clone is one. The rearrangement uses TRBV7-3 and TRBJ2-3; perhaps TRBD1 as D (7 bases). From germline, CDR1 is SGHTA and CDR2 FQGTGA. V lost 2 bases to trimming and J lost 1 base, with 16 bases between them. The CDR3 has 17 amino acids. Here the CDR3 reads CASSLGGGRQRTDTQYF. The CDR3 DNA is TGTGCCAGCAGCTTAGGAGGGGGCAGACAACGCACAGATACGCAGTATTTT.

The chain combines TRBV25-1 with TRBJ2-3; TRBD2 might be the D (7 bases). This CDR3 contains 17 residues. Trimming left V 2 bases short and J 2 bases short, with 17 bases between. The V gene's germline CDR1 is MGHDK and CDR2 SYGVNS. CDR3 in amino acids: CASSERWGLADTDTQYF. Written as DNA, the CDR3 is TGTGCCAGCAGTGAAAGGTGGGGGCTAGCGGACACAGATACGCAGTATTTT.

Regarding this clone: Other DNA variants within this sample encode the same CDR3. The chain combines TRBV19 with TRBJ2-7; 7 bases align to TRBD2. Germline-derived CDR1 and CDR2 are LNHDA and SQIVND (reference sequence). The CDR3 loop spans 14 amino acids. V lost 6 bases, J lost 2 bases, and 7 bases stayed unmatched. CDR3 amino acids: CASSGLAETYEQYF. The CDR3 DNA reads as TGTGCCAGTAGCGGTCTAGCGGAAACCTACGAGCAGTACTTC.

V and J are TRBV4-1 and TRBJ2-2; D not certain. Trimming left V 3 bases short and J 4 bases short, with 9 bases between. Looked up from germline, CDR1 is MGHRA and CDR2 is YSYEKL. The CDR3 is 14 residues long. CDR3 protein: CASSHASGTGELFF. In nucleotides, the CDR3 is TGCGCCAGCAGCCACGCGTCGGGCACCGGGGAGCTGTTTTTT.

This chain uses TRBV5-1 with TRBJ1-4, with a tentative D call TRBD1 (6 bases). Germline lookup yields CDR1 SGHRS and CDR2 YFSETQ. Trimming pared 4 bases from V and 5 bases from J, leaving 9 bases between. The CDR3 has 13 residues. In nucleotides, the CDR3 is TGCGCCAGCAGCCGGGACACAAATGAAAAACTGTTTTTT. As protein: CASSRDTNEKLFF.

The V and J genes are TRBV7-3 and TRBJ1-1; D perhaps matches TRBD1 (6 bases). CDR1 is SGHTA, CDR2 FQGTGA, per germline. Trimming took 5 bases from V and 1 from J, leaving 14 bases between them. The CDR3 runs 15 residues. The CDR3 loop is CASSRDAGENTEAFF. The CDR3 region has the DNA TGTGCCAGCAGCAGGGATGCAGGGGAGAACACTGAAGCTTTCTTT.

The chain links TRBV15 to TRBJ2-3, with TRBD1 matching 8 bases. Trimming took 3 bases from V and 2 from J; bases not matched to a gene: 1. The CDR3 runs 14 residues. CDR1 and CDR2 from the germline V gene are LNHNV and YYDKDF (reference sequence). In nucleotides, the CDR3 is TGTGCCACCAGCAGGGACAGGGTCACAGATACGCAGTATTTT. Its translation is CATSRDRVTDTQYF. The full variable domain, completed using reference TRBV15 and TRBJ2-3, is DAMVIQNPRYQVTQFGKPVTLSCSQTLNHNVMYWYQQKSSQAPKLLFHYYDKDFNNEADTPDNFQSRRPNTSFCFLDIRSPGLGDTAMYLCATSRDRVTDTQYFGPGTRLTVL.

The rearrangement links TRBV10-1 to TRBJ1-5; 7 positions agree with TRBD1. Per germline, CDR1 WNHNN and CDR2 SYGVQD (reference sequence). This CDR3 is built from 15 residues. With V trimmed by 7 bases and J by 4 bases, 10 bases remained unmatched. DNA for the CDR3: TGCGCCAGCACGCCGACGACAGGGTTAAATCAGCCCCAGCATTTT. Protein sequence: CASTPTTGLNQPQHF.

The chain recombines TRBV4-2 with TRBJ1-1; 9 positions agree with TRBD1. Losses at the gene ends were 2 bases for V and 3 bases for J; bases not matched to a gene: 13. The germline V gene encodes CDR1 LGHNA and CDR2 YNFKEQ. The CDR3 runs 18 residues. This chain's CDR3 is CASSQNGDRGFWDTEAFF. The CDR3, as DNA: TGTGCCAGCAGCCAAAACGGCGACAGGGGGTTTTGGGACACTGAAGCTTTCTTT.

The genes are TRBV6-2 or TRBV6-3 and TRBJ2-5; 7 bases are shared with TRBD1. Germline V CDR1 and CDR2: MNHEY, SVGEGT. With V trimmed by 2 bases and J by 9 bases, 15 bases remained unmatched. This CDR3 is 16 amino acids long. In DNA, the CDR3 is TGTGCCAGCAGTTACCCCGATACAGGGGCCCTCAAGGCCCAGTACTTC. It yields the protein CASSYPDTGALKAQYF.

J is TRBJ1-6 and V is TRBV28; 10 nucleotides line up with TRBD1. In germline, CDR1 is MDHEN, CDR2 SYDVKM. This CDR3 is 20 amino acids long. V lost 2 bases to trimming and J lost 6 bases; unmatched junction nucleotides: 16. CDR3 DNA sequence: TGTGCCAGCAGTTTAATGACAGGGGGCGCGAATTCCGGGGGTAATTCACCCCTCCACTTT. Translation gives CASSLMTGGANSGGNSPLHF.

This chain joins TRBV6-5 and TRBJ2-2; possibly TRBD1 for D (6 bases). The CDR3 sequence is 15 residues long. The V gene lost 4 bases and the J gene lost 5 bases, with 14 bases spanning the gap. Per the germline V gene, CDR1 is MNHEY and CDR2 is SVGAGI. The CDR3 DNA sequence: TGTGCCAGCAGTTTCTCACAGGGTTGGACCGGGGAGCTGTTTTTT. Translation: CASSFSQGWTGELFF.

The J gene is TRBJ1-4, the V gene TRBV5-5; no clear D gene. The CDR3 runs to 15 residues. The germline V gene encodes CDR1 SGHKS and CDR2 YYEKEE (reference sequence). The V and J ends lost 3 bases and 0 bases respectively, with 9 bases between them. The CDR3 region is CASSSTTTTNEKLFF. The CDR3 coding sequence is TGTGCCAGCAGCTCGACAACCACAACTAATGAAAAACTGTTTTTT.

This sequence joins TRBV11-3 and TRBJ2-3, with 9 bases fitting TRBD1. The CDR3 loop spans 15 amino acids. Germline CDR1 and CDR2: SGHNT and YENEEA. V dropped 5 bases and J dropped 5; count of bases not matched to a gene: 8. The chain's CDR3 is CASSPGQGKEDTQYF. In DNA form, the CDR3 reads TGTGCCAGCAGCCCGGGACAGGGAAAGGAAGATACGCAGTATTTT.

The chain links TRBV27 to TRBJ1-2; perhaps TRBD1 as D (5 bases). The CDR3 totals 15 residues. The germline CDR1 and CDR2 sequences are MNHEY and SMNVEV (reference sequence). Trimming took off 0 bases at V and 4 bases at J, with 12 bases between the two ends. The CDR3 DNA reads TGTGCCAGCAGTTTATCCCCCGACAGCACCTATGGCTACACCTTC. Translating it yields CASSLSPDSTYGYTF.

The chain joins TRBV10-3 to TRBJ2-1, with 7 nucleotides matching TRBD1. CDR1 ENHRY and CDR2 SYGVKD come from the germline V gene. The junction had 10 bases not matched to a gene; V was cut back by 6 bases and J by 5 bases. The CDR3 consists of 15 residues. The CDR3 DNA is TGTGCCATCAGGGTCTCCGGGACAGAAGACAATGAGCAGTTCTTC. Protein: CAIRVSGTEDNEQFF.

J is TRBJ2-1 and V is TRBV20-1, with a tentative D call TRBD2 (5 bases). Trimming took 4 bases from V and 4 from J, leaving 11 bases between them. Germline assignment: CDR1 DFQATT and CDR2 SNEGSKA (reference sequence). The CDR3 runs 13 residues. CDR3 DNA: TGCAGTGCTATTGACGGGATATACAATGAGCAGTTCTTC. Translated, it gives CSAIDGIYNEQFF.

This rearrangement joins TRBV5-1 to TRBJ2-7; 8 bases fit TRBD1. J lost 3 bases, V lost 2 bases, and 4 bases had no gene match. The CDR3 totals 14 residues. Germline V gene data show CDR1 as SGHRS and CDR2 as YFSETQ. Here the CDR3 DNA reads TGCGCCAGCAGCTTCCAGGGGGCCCTCTACGAGCAGTACTTC. Protein product: CASSFQGALYEQYF.

The chain links TRBV7-3 to TRBJ1-2; D unclear. CDR1 and CDR2 from the germline V gene are SGHTA and FQGTGA. The CDR3 has 13 amino acids. V shed 3 bases and J shed 4 bases, with 9 bases lying between them. In nucleotides, the CDR3 is TGTGCCAGCAGCTTTCAGAGGAGCTATGGCTACACCTTC. Its translation is CASSFQRSYGYTF.